This T cell receptor (beta chain) was identified during a study of blood T cell repertoires in COVID-19. Looking at the study overall: The United States, Italy and Spain were the sources of the acute and convalescent COVID-19 samples. The cDNA or gDNA used as material had been derived from T cells, B-cell-depleted T cells, or PBMCs.

Original processing notes: For nucleated cells, counts were estimated from reference gene primer amplification. The table came from immunoSEQ multiplex PCR; TCRdb's copy has only in-frame clones and leaves some out. V, J and clone size reflect that table, while D and trimming were determined from the DNA. Of around 300,000 clones detected, over 75% appear once; the ten largest clones hold 2% to 3%. Trimming took off 7 bases at V and 0 bases at J, with 13 bases between the two ends. Germline-derived CDR1 and CDR2 are LNHDA and SQIVND (reference sequence). The CDR3 is made up of 15 amino acids. Specimen: PBMCs or T cells enriched from blood (not recorded which). The genes are TRBV19 and TRBJ1-5; D gene uncertain. The clonotype was recovered from a woman younger than 30 who had recovered from COVID-19. Written as DNA, the CDR3 is TGTGCCAGTAATCGGGGTCGTTATAGCAATCAGCCCCAGCATTTT. This codes for CASNRGRYSNQPQHF.